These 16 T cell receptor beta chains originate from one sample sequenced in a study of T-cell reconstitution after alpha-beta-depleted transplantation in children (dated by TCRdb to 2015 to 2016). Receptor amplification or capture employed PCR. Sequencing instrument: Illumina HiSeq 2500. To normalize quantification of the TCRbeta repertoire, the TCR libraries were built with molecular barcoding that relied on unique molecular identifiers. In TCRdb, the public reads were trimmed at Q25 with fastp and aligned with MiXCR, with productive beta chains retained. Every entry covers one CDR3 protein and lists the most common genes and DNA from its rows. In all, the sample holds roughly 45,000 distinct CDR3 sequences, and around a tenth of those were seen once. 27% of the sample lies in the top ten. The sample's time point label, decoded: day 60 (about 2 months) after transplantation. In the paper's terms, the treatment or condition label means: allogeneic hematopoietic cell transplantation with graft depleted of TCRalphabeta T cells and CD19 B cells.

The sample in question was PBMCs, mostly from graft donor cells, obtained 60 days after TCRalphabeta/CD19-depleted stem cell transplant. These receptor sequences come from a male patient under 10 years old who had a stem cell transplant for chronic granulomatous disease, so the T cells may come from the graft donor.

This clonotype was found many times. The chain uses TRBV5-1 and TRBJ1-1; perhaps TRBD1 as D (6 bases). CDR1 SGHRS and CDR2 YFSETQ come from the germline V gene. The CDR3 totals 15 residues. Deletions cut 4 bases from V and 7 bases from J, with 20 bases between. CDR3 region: CASSLGTKQELEAFF. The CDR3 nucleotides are TGCGCCAGCAGCCTTGGGACAAAACAAGAACTTGAAGCTTTCTTT.

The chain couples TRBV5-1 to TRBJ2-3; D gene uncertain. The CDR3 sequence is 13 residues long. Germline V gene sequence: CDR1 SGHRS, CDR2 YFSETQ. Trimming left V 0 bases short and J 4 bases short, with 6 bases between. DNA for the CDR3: TGCGCCAGCAGCTTGGTGGTACCAGATACGCAGTATTTT. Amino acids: CASSLVVPDTQYF.

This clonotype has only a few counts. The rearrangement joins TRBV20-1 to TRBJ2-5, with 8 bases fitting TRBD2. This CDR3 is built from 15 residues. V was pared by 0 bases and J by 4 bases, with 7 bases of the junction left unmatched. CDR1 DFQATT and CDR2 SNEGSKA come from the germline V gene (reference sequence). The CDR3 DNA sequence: TGCAGTGCTAGAGATGGAGGGCTAGCGGGAGAGACCCAGTACTTC. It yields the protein CSARDGGLAGETQYF.

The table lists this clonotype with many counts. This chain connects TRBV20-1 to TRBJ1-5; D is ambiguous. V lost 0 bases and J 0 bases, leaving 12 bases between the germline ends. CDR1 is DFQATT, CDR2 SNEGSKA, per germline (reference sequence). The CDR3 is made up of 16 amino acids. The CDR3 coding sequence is TGCAGTGCTAGAGATGGTGTAGGGCTTAGCAATCAGCCCCAGCATTTT. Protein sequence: CSARDGVGLSNQPQHF.

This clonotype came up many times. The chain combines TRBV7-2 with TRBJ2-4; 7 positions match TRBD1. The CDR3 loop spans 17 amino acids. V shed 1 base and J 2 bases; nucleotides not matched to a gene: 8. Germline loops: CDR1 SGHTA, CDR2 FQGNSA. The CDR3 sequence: CASSLVPRTGSKNIQYF. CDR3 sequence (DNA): TGTGCCAGCAGCTTAGTACCCCGGACAGGCTCCAAAAACATTCAGTACTTC. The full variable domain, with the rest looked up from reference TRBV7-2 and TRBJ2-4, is GAGVSQSPSNKVTEKGKDVELRCDPISGHTALYWYRQSLGQGLEFLIYFQGNSAPDKSGLPSDRFSAERTGGSVSTLTIQRTQQEDSAVYLCASSLVPRTGSKNIQYFGAGTRLSVL.

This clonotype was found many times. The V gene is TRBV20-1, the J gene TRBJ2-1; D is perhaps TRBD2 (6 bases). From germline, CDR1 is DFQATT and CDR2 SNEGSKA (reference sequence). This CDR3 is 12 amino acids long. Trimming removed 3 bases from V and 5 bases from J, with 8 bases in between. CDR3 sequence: CSARRTNNEQFF. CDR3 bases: TGCAGTGCTAGGAGGACTAACAATGAGCAGTTCTTC.

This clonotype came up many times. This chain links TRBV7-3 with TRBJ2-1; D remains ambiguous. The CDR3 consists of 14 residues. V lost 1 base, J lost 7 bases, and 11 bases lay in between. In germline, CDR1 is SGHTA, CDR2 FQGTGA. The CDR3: CASSLNVGPNEQFF. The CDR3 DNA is TGTGCCAGCAGCTTAAACGTTGGGCCTAATGAGCAGTTCTTC.

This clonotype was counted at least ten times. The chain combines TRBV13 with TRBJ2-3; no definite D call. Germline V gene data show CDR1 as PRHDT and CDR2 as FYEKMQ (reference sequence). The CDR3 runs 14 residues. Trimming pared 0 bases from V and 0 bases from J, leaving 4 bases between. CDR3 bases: TGTGCCAGCAGCTTAGGCGCTAGCACAGATACGCAGTATTTT. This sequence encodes CASSLGASTDTQYF.

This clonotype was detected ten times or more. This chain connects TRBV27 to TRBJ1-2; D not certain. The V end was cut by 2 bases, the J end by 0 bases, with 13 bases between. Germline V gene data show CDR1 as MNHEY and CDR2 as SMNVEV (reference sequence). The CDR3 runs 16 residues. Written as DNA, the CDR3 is TGTGCCAGCAGTTTACGGGTTGGCAGATCTAACTATGGCTACACCTTC. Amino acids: CASSLRVGRSNYGYTF.

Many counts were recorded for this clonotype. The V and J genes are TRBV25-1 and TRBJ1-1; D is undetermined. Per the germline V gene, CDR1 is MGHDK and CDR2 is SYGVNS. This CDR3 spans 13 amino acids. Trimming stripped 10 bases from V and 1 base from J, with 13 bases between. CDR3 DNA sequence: TGTGCCACCACGCCGCTTAAGAACACTGAAGCTTTCTTT. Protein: CATTPLKNTEAFF.

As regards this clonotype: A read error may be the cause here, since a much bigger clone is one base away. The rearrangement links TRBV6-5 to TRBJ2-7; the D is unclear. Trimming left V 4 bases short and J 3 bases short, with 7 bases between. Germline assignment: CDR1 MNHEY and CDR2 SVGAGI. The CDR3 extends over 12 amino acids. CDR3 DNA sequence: TGTGCCAGCAGTTGCTCTTACTACGAGCAGTACTTC. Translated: CASSCSYYEQYF.

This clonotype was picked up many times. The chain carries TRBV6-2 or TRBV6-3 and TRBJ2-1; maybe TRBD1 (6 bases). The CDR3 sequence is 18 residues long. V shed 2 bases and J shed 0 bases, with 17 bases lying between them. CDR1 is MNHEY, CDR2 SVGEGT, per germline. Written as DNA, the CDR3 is TGTGCCAGCAGTTACCCATTACAGGGTTTGGGCTCCTACAATGAGCAGTTCTTC. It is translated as CASSYPLQGLGSYNEQFF.

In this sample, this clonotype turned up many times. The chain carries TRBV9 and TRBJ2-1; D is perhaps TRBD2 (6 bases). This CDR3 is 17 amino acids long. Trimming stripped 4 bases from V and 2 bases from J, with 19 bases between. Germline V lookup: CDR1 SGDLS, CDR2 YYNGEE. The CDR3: CASSPRGGGVAYNEQFF. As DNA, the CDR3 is TGTGCCAGCAGCCCGCGGGGCGGCGGTGTAGCCTACAATGAGCAGTTCTTC.

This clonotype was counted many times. The CDR3 is CASSSIAGVGYNEQFF. The DNA of the CDR3 is TGTGCCAGCAGTAGCATAGCGGGAGTTGGCTACAATGAGCAGTTCTTC. The rearrangement joins TRBV6-5 to TRBJ2-1; 9 nucleotides line up with TRBD2. The CDR3 is made up of 16 amino acids. V shed 5 bases and J 3 bases; nucleotides not matched to a gene: 8. Germline CDR1 and CDR2: MNHEY and SVGAGI.

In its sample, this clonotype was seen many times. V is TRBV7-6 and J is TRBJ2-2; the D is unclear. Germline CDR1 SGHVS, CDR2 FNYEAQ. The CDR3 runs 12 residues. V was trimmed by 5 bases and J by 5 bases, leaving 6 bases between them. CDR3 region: CASSPLTGELFF. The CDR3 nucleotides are TGTGCCAGCAGCCCCCTAACCGGGGAGCTGTTTTTT.

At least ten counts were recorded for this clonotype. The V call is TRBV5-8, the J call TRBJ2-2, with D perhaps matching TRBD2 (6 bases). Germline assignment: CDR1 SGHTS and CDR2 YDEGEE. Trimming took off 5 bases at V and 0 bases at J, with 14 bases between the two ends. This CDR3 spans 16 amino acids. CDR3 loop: CASRETGLTNTGELFF. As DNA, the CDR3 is TGTGCCAGCAGGGAAACGGGACTCACGAACACCGGGGAGCTGTTTTTT.